This TCR beta chain is from a study of T cell repertoires in cytomegalovirus infection. Study-wide background: Indicated by public TCR beta signatures were CMV infection and matching HLA type. Findings and caveats of the study: Summed public TCR beta family frequency identified CMV carriers bearing the relevant HLA. HLA-C-restricted CMV-specific TCR beta clonotypes were dominant in the ex vivo response.

Details on this clonotype: Its antigen is unidentified.

MiXCR was run by TCRdb on the reads, yielding one entry per CDR3 protein. The profile shows around 530,000 distinct CDR3 sequences, about 25% of them singletons. CDR1 and CDR2 from the germline V gene are MNHEY and SVGEGT. Between the trimmed V and J ends, which lost 8 bases and 0 bases, there was a span of 11 bases. The CDR3 loop spans 14 amino acids. The chain uses TRBV6-2 or TRBV6-3 and TRBJ1-3, with D possibly matching TRBD1 (5 bases). The receptor comes from a human donor in good health (CMV status not recorded). Some clones in this sample may be carry-over from other donors' samples. Sequencing used PBMCs. This CDR3 is CASAGTVSGNTIYF. Here the CDR3 DNA reads TGTGCCAGCGCGGGGACCGTCTCTGGAAACACCATATATTTT.